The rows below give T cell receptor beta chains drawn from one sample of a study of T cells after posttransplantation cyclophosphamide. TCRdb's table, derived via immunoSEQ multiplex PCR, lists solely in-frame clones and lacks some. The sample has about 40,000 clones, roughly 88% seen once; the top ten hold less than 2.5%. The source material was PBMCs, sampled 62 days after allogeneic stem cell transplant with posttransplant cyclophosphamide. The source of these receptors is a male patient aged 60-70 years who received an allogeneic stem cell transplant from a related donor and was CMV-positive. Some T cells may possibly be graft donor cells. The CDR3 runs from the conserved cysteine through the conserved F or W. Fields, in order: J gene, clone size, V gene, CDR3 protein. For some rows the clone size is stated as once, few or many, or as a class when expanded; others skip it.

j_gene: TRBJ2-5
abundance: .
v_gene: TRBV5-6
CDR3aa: CASSPRRGQGRETQYF

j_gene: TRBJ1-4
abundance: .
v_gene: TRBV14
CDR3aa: CASSHRLDARDEKLFF

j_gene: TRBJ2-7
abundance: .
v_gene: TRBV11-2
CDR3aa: CASSQDRNYEQYF

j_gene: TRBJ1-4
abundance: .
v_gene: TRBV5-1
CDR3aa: CASSSLFGDREEKLFF

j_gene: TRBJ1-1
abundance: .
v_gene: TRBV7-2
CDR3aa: CASIGTKTGAETEAFF

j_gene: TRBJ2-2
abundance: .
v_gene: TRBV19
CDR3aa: CASSIEYSNTGELFF

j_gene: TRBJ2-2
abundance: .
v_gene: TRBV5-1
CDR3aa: CASSPSGGTGELFF

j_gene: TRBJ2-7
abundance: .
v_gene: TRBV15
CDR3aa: CATSREGGRNEQYF

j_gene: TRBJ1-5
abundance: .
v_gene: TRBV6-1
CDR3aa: CASSRMASGGQPQHF

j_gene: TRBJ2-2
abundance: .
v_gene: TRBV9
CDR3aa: CASSVIGSGSGELFF

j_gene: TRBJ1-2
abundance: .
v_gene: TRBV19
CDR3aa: CASSIDDAGVLGYTF

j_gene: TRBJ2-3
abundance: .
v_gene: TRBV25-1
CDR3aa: CASSEAGSTDTQYF

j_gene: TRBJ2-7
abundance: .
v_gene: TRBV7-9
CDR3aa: CASSQRGGGSYEQYF

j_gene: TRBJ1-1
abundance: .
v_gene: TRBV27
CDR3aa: CASSPGLWTEAFF

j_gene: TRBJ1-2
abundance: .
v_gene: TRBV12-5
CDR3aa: CASGSSGISPLGTF

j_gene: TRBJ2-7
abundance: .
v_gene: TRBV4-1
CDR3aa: CASSLVWAPYEQYF

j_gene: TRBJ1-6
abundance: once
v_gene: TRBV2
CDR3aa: CASSEQQASPLHF

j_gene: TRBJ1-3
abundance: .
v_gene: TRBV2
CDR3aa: CASSEQRISGNTIYF

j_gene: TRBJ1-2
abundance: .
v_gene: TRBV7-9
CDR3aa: CASSLRSGGYGYTF

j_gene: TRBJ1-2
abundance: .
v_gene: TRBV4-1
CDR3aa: CASSQANPPHYGYTF

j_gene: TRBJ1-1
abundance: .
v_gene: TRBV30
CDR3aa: CAWSGGYNTEAFF

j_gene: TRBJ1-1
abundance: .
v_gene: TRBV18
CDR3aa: CASSPSGNTEAFF

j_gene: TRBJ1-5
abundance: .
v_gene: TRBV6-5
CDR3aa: CASSPDRSNQPQHF